A single sample gave rise to the 8 T cell receptor beta chains below, sequenced in a study of T cells after yellow fever vaccination. TCRdb re-called the 5' RACE reads through MiXCR, storing one row per CDR3 protein. This table holds 300,000 to 350,000 distinct CDR3 sequences, approximately 4.2% found once. This specimen was PBMCs, taken 5 days after the yellow fever booster vaccination. These receptors came from a man between 18 and 35 years old who received the YFV17D yellow fever vaccine.

This clonotype has a handful of counts. The chain recombines TRBV3-1 with TRBJ1-6; TRBD1 matches 7 bases. CDR1 is LGHDT and CDR2 is YNNKEL in the germline V gene (reference sequence). This CDR3 contains 14 residues. V was clipped by 5 bases and J by 10 bases; unmatched bases: 8. In nucleotides, the CDR3 is TGTGCCAGCAGCGAGCTCAGGGGGACCTCACCCCTCCACTTT. Residues: CASSELRGTSPLHF.

This clonotype was detected only a few times. The rearrangement links TRBV6-5 to TRBJ1-2; perhaps TRBD1 as D (6 bases). The germline V gene encodes CDR1 MNHEY and CDR2 SVGAGI. The length of the CDR3 is 14 residues. V was cut by 4 bases and J by 4 bases, with 13 bases left in between. CDR3 sequence: CASSLQGNSYGYTF. CDR3 coding DNA: TGTGCCAGCAGTTTACAGGGAAACAGCTATGGCTACACCTTC.

The chain is built from TRBV18 and TRBJ2-1; D unresolved. Germline V CDR1 and CDR2: KGHSH, LQKENI. Trimming shortened V by 3 bases and J by 2 bases, and 11 bases separated the two germline ends. The CDR3 length is 15 residues. The CDR3 nucleotides are TGTGCCAGCTCACCTTATCTTGGGGCCTACAATGAGCAGTTCTTC. It codes for CASSPYLGAYNEQFF.

V is TRBV6-6 and J is TRBJ1-5; D gene unclear. The CDR3 covers 13 residues. V was trimmed by 6 bases and J by 1 base, leaving 7 bases between them. CDR1 and CDR2 (germline): MNHNY, SVGAGI (reference sequence). CDR3 loop: CASRTESNQPQHF. CDR3 nucleotides: TGTGCCAGCAGGACGGAAAGCAATCAGCCCCAGCATTTT.

This clonotype was counted between two and nine times. J is TRBJ2-3 and V is TRBV5-1; D is perhaps TRBD1 or TRBD2 (5 bases each). The CDR3 contains 14 residues. Between the trimmed V and J ends, which lost 3 bases and 6 bases, there was a span of 14 bases. CDR1 SGHRS and CDR2 YFSETQ come from the germline V gene. This chain's CDR3 is CASSSSGLGDTQYF. In nucleotides, the CDR3 is TGCGCCAGCAGCTCGTCGGGGCTCGGGGATACGCAGTATTTT.

The chain couples TRBV4-2 to TRBJ2-7; 7 nucleotides match TRBD1. The ends lost 3 bases at V and 3 bases at J; junction bases unmatched: 11. Germline lookup yields CDR1 LGHNA and CDR2 YNFKEQ. The CDR3 consists of 16 residues. CDR3 nucleotides: TGTGCCAGCAGCCAGATAACAGGGGCTGATTACTACGAGCAGTACTTC. Translation: CASSQITGADYYEQYF.

CDR3 protein: CASSLLFREAEREQFF. Written as DNA, the CDR3 is TGCGCCAGCAGCTTGTTATTTCGAGAGGCCGAAAGGGAGCAGTTCTTC. The gene calls are TRBV5-1 and TRBJ2-1, with D hard to call. V was pared by 1 base and J by 10 bases, with 21 bases between. The CDR3 consists of 16 residues. CDR1 is SGHRS and CDR2 is YFSETQ in the germline V gene. Using reference TRBV5-1 and TRBJ2-1 for the parts outside the CDR3, the full variable domain is KAGVTQTPRYLIKTRGQQVTLSCSPISGHRSVSWYQQTPGQGLQFLFEYFSETQRNKGNFPGRFSGRQFSNSRSEMNVSTLELGDSALYLCASSLLFREAEREQFFGPGTRLTVL.

This clonotype showed up just a few times. The chain is built from TRBV3-1 and TRBJ1-1; D is undetermined. V lost 4 bases and J 1 base, leaving 16 bases between the germline ends. There are 16 residues in the CDR3. The germline gives CDR1 LGHDT, CDR2 YNNKEL (reference sequence). The CDR3 DNA sequence: TGTGCCAGCAGCCCCTCGGACGGCAGCGGGAACACTGAAGCTTTCTTT. Its translation is CASSPSDGSGNTEAFF.